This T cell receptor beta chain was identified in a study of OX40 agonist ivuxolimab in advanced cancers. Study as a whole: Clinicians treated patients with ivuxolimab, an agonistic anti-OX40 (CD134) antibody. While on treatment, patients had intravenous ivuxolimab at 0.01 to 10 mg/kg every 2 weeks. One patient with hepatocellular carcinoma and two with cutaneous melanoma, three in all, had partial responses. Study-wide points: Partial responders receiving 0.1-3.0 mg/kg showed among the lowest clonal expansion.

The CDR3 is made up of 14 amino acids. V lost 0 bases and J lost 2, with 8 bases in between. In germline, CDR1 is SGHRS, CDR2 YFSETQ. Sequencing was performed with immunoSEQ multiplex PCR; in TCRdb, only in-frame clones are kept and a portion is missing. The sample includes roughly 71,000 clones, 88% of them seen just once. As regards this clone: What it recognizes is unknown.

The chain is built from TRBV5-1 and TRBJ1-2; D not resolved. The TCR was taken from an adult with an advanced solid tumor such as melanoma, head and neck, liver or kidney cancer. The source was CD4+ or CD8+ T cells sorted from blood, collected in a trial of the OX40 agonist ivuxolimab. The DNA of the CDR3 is TGCGCCAGCAGCTTGGGACTGACGAACTATGGCTACACCTTC. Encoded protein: CASSLGLTNYGYTF.